This T cell receptor beta chain originates from a study of blood T cell repertoires in COVID-19. In the study's own analysis: For nucleated cells, counts were estimated from reference gene primer amplification. The data were produced by immunoSEQ multiplex PCR, yet TCRdb's version contains in-frame clones alone and is incomplete. The DNA was the basis for D and trimming; V, J and clone size are from that table. The sample gives some 300,000 clones, around 90% of which show up once; 1% to 1.5% is in the top ten. V was clipped by 6 bases and J by 3 bases; unmatched bases: 7. This CDR3 has 16 residues. Germline V gene data show CDR1 as MDHEN and CDR2 as SYDVKM.

Sequencing input: peripheral blood. The sequence was collected from a man in his 70s with acute or convalescent COVID-19. This sequence joins TRBV28 and TRBJ2-1; 11 bases line up with TRBD2. The CDR3 DNA sequence: TGTGCCAGCAGCCCGATAGCGGGGGGGTTCTACAATGAGCAGTTCTTC. Protein product: CASSPIAGGFYNEQFF. The full variable domain, rest sourced from reference TRBV28 and TRBJ2-1, is DVKVTQSSRYLVKRTGEKVFLECVQDMDHENMFWYRQDPGLGLRLIYFSYDVKMKEKGDIPEGYSVSREKKERFSLILESASTNQTSMYLCASSPIAGGFYNEQFFGPGTRLTVL.